This T cell receptor beta chain derives from a study of cytomegalovirus exposure and HLA in healthy donors. Method: immunoSEQ multiplex PCR; TCRdb's copy keeps in-frame clones and lacks some. The table includes over 200,000 clones, roughly 84% detected once. From germline, CDR1 is MNHEY and CDR2 SMNVEV (reference sequence). The CDR3 has 15 amino acids. Trimming cost V 7 bases and J 1 base, with 15 bases left between them. The sample comprised PBMCs. V is TRBV27 and J is TRBJ2-3, with D possibly matching TRBD2 (5 bases). The receptor was isolated from a woman between 18 and 29 years old in good health and CMV-seropositive. CDR3 protein: CASTNGGRGTDTQYF. As DNA, the CDR3 is TGTGCCAGCACCAATGGAGGACGCGGCACAGATACGCAGTATTTT.